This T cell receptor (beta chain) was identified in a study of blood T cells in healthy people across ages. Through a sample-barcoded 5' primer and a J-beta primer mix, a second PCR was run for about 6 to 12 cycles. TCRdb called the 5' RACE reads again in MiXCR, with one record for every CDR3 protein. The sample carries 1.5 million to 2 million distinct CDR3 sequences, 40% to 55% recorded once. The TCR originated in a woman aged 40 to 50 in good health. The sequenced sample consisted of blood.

CDR3 amino acids: CASSQELGAVPEGETDTQYF. The CDR3 DNA sequence: TGTGCCAGCAGCCAAGAATTGGGGGCAGTCCCCGAGGGTGAAACAGATACGCAGTATTTT. The chain employs TRBV3-1 and TRBJ2-3; possible D gene TRBD1, 6 bases. Per germline, CDR1 LGHDT and CDR2 YNNKEL (reference sequence). Trimming took off 0 bases at V and 3 bases at J, with 25 bases between the two ends. CDR3 length: 20 residues.